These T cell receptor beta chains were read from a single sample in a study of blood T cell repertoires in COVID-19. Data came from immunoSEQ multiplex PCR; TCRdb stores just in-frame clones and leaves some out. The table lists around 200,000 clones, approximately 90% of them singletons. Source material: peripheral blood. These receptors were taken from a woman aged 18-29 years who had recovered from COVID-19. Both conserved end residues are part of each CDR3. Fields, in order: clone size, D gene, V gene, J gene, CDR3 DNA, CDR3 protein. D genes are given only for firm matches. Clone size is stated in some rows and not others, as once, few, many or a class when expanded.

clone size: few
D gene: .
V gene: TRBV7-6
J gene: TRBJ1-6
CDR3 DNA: TGTGCCAGCAGCGCCCGGGGGGCAGGATCAGCCTATAATTCACCCCTCCACTTT
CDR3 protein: CASSARGAGSAYNSPLHF

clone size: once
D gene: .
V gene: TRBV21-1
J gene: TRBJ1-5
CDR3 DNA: TGTGCCAGCAGCAAGGACAGGGTTAATGAACAGCCCCAGCATTTT
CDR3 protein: CASSKDRVNEQPQHF

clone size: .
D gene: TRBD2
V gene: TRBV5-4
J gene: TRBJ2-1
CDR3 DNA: TGTGCCAGCAGCCCCGGACTAGCGGGAGTGGACAATGAGCAGTTCTTC
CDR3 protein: CASSPGLAGVDNEQFF

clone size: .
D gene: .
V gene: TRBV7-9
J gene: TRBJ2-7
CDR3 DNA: TGTGCCAGCAGCTTAGGTCGGTTAGCGAGCTCCTACGAGCAGTACTTC
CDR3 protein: CASSLGRLASSYEQYF

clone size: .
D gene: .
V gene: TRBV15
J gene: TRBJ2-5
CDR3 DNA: TGTGCCACCAGCAGAGATCTTCTGACAGAAGAGACCCAGTACTTC
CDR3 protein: CATSRDLLTEETQYF

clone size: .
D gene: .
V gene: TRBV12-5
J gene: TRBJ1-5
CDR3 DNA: TGTGCTAGTGGTTTGATGGGAGGCAATCAGCCCCAGCATTTT
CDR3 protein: CASGLMGGNQPQHF

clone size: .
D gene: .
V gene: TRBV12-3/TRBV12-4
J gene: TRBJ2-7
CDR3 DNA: TGTGCCAGCAGTTTACTCCAGGGGTTAGAGCAGTACTTC
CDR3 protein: CASSLLQGLEQYF

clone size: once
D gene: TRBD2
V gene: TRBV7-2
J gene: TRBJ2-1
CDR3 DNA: TGTGCCAGCAGCAGAAGGGGACTAGCGGGAGGGACCTACAATGAGCAGTTCTTC
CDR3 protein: CASSRRGLAGGTYNEQFF

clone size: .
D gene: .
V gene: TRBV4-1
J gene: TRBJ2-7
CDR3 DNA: TGCGCCAGCAGCCACGGCGGGACCACGTACGAGCAGTACTTC
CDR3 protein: CASSHGGTTYEQYF

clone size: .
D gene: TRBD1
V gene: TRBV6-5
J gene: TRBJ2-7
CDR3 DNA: TGTGCCAGCAGTTACGGACAGGGGGCCTTCTACGAGCAGTACTTC
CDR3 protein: CASSYGQGAFYEQYF

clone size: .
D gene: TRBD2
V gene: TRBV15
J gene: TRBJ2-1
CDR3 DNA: TGTGCCACCAGCCCGATCGTTGGGACTAGGGGAGGGTACAATGAGCAGTTCTTC
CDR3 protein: CATSPIVGTRGGYNEQFF

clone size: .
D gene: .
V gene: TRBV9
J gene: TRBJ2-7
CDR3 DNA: TGTGCCAGCAGCCCTAACTACTACGAGCAGTACTTC
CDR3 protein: CASSPNYYEQYF

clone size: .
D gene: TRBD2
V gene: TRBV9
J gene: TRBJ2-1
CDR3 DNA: TGTGCCAGCAGCGAGAACCCAGCGGGAGTGGATGAGCAGTTCTTC
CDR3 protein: CASSENPAGVDEQFF

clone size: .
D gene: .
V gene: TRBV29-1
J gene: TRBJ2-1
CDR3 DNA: TGCAGCGTTGAAAGACTAAAAGACGATGAGCAGTTCTTC
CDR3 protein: CSVERLKDDEQFF

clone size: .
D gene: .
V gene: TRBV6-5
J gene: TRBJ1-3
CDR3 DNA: TGTGCCAGCAGTAGACAGCCGGGAAACACCATATATTTT
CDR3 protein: CASSRQPGNTIYF

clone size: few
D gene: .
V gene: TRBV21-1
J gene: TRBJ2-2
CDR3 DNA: TGTGCCAGCAGCAAAGAACGAGCGAACACCGGGGAGCTGTTTTTT
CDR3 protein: CASSKERANTGELFF

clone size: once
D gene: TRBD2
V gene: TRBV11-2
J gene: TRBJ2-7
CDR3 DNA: TGTGCCAGCAGCTCTACGAGGCGACTTAGCGGGGGCTCCTACGAGCAGTACTTC
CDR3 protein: CASSSTRRLSGGSYEQYF

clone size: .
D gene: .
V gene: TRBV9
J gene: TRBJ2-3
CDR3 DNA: TGTGCCAGCAGACGCGGGGATAGCACAGATACGCAGTATTTT
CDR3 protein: CASRRGDSTDTQYF

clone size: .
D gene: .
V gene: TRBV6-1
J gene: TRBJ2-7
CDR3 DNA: TGTGCCAGCAGTGAATACGGCGGAATGGAAGACGAGCAGTACTTC
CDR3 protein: CASSEYGGMEDEQYF

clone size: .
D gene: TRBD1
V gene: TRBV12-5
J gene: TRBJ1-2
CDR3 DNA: TGTGCTAGTGGCCATCGACAGGGTGAATTAGGCGGCTACACCTTC
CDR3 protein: CASGHRQGELGGYTF

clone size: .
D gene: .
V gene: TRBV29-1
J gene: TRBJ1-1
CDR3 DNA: TGCAGCGTCTCCGCGGGAACAGGCTACACTGAAGCTTTCTTT
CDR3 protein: CSVSAGTGYTEAFF

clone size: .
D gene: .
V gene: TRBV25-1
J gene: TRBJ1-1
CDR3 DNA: TGTGCCAGCAGTGATCCGGGGGGGGACACTGAAGCTTTCTTT
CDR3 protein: CASSDPGGDTEAFF

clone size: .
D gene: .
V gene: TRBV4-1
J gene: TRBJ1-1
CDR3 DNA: TGCGCCAGCAGCCAGGAGAGAGGGACTGAAGCTTTCTTT
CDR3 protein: CASSQERGTEAFF

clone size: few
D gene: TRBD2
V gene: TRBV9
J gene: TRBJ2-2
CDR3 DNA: TGTGCCAGCACAGCTAGCGGGAGTGTGACCACCGGGGAGCTGTTTTTT
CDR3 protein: CASTASGSVTTGELFF

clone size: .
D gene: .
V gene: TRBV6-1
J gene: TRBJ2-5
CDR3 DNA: TGTGCCAGCAGTGAAATTGGGGCGTACCAAGAGACCCAGTACTTC
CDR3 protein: CASSEIGAYQETQYF

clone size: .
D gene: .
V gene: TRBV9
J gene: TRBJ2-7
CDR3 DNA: TGTGCCAGCAGCGTAGGCGGCGGTATAAACTCCTACGAGCAGTACTTC
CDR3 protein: CASSVGGGINSYEQYF

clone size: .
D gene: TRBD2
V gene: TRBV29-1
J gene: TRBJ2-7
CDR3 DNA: TGCAGCGTTGAGGGCCTTCCGGGGGGTGGATCCTACGAGCAGTACTTC
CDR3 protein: CSVEGLPGGGSYEQYF

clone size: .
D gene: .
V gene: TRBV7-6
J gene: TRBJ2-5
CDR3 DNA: TGTGCCAGCAGCTTAGGCCCTAACAGGGCCAGGGAGACCCAGTACTTC
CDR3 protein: CASSLGPNRARETQYF

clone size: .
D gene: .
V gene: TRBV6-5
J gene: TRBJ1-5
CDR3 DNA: TGTGCCAGCAAAGGGGGGGTGAATCAGCCCCAGCATTTT
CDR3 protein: CASKGGVNQPQHF

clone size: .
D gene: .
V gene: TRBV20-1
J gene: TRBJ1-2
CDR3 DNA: TGCAGTGCTAGGCGGGATGGCTACACCTTC
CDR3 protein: CSARRDGYTF

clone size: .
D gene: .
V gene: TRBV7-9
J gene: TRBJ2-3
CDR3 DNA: TGTGCCAGCAGTCGTAGCACAGATACGCAGTATTTT
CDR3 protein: CASSRSTDTQYF

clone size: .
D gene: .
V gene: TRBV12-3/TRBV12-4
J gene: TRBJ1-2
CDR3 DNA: TGTGCCAGCAGTTTCAGAGGGATCGGAGGCTACACCTTC
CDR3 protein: CASSFRGIGGYTF

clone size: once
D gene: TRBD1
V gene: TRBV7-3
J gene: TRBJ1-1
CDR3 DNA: TGTGCCAGCAGCGCCCGGACAGGCAACACTGAAGCTTTCTTT
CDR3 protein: CASSARTGNTEAFF

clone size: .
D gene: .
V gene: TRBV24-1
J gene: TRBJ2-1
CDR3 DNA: TGTGCCACCAGTGATTTGGGACAGTATGAGCAGTTCTTC
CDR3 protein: CATSDLGQYEQFF

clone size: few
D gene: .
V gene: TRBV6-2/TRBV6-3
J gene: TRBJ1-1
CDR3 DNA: TGTGCCAGCAGTTTACAGGGCACCTCGCACACTGAAGCTTTCTTT
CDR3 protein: CASSLQGTSHTEAFF

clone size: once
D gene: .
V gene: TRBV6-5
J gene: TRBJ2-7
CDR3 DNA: TGTGCCAGCAGCCAAGGGCGGGTGTACGAGCAGTACTTC
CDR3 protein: CASSQGRVYEQYF

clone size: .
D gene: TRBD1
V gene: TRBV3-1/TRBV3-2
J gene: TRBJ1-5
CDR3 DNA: TGTGCCAGCAGCCAAGTTGACAGGGATAATAACAATCAGCCCCAGCATTTT
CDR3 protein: CASSQVDRDNNNQPQHF

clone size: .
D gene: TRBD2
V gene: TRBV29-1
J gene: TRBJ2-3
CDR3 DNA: TGCAGCGCCCGACTAGCGGGAGACAGCCGCGAGTATTTT
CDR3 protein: CSARLAGDSREYF

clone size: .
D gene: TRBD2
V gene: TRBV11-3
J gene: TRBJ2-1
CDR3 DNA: TGTGCCAGCAGCTATGGGGCGACTAGCGGTGCCAATGAGCAGTTCTTC
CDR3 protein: CASSYGATSGANEQFF

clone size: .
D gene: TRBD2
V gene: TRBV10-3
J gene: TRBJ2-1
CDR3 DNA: TGTGCCATCAGTGGGTCGGGGACTAGCGGGAGGGCCGTAGATGAGCAGTTCTTC
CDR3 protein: CAISGSGTSGRAVDEQFF

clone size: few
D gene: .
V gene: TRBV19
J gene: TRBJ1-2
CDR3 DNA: TGTGCCAGTAAGTACGACTCTGGACAGCTCTATGGCTACACCTTC
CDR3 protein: CASKYDSGQLYGYTF

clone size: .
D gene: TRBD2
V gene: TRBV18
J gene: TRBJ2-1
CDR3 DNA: TGTGCCAGCTCACCACTAGCGGGAAACAATGAGCAGTTCTTC
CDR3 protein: CASSPLAGNNEQFF

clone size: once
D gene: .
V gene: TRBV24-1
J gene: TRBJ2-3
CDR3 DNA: TGTGCCACCAGTGATTTCCCGGCAGATACGCAGTATTTT
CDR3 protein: CATSDFPADTQYF